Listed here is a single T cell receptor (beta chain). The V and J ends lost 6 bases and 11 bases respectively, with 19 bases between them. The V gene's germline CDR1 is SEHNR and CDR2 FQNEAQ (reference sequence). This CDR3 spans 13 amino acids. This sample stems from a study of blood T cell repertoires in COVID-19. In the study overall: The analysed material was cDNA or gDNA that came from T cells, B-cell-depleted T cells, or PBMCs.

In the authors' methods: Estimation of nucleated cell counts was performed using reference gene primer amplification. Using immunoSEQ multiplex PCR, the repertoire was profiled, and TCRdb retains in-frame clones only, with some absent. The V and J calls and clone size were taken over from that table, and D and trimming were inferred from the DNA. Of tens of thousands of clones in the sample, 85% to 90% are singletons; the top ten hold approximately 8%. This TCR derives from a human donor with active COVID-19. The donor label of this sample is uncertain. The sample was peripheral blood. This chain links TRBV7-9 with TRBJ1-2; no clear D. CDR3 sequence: CASSPTGSGGYTF. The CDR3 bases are TGTGCCAGCAGTCCGACGGGGTCCGGCGGGTACACCTTC.